This T cell receptor (beta chain) was obtained from a study of T cell responses to AZD1222 COVID-19 vaccine. Data came from immunoSEQ multiplex PCR; TCRdb stores just in-frame clones and leaves some out. The sample comprises about 70,000 clones, about four fifths of which are singletons, and approximately 9.8% rests with the top ten. In this sample, this clone turned up once. Its antigen is not identified. Study-wide findings and caveats: Seropositive at baseline were only a handful of AZD1222 recipients.

With V trimmed by 6 bases and J by 7 bases, 11 bases remained unmatched. The CDR3 runs to 14 residues. Germline values: CDR1 MRHNA, CDR2 SNTAGT. Sequencing was performed on peripheral blood, taken on day 0 of AZD1222 vaccination. The sequence derives from an adult in good health. This chain joins TRBV6-4 and TRBJ1-2; 7 bases fit TRBD1. The CDR3 here is CASSPATGRLGYTF. CDR3 DNA: TGTGCCAGCAGCCCGGCGACAGGGAGGCTTGGCTACACCTTC.